The clone carrying this T cell receptor (beta chain) has only a few counts. Antigen: not known. The CDR3 contains 16 residues. Germline trimming cut 2 bases from V and 1 base from J; bases unmatched to any gene: 2. Germline CDR1 MNHEY, CDR2 SVGAGI. The assay that was used to sequence DNA from cultured CD4+ T cells was the Oncomine TCR Beta short-read assay. Genomic DNA was extracted from cultured CD4+ T cells. TCRdb independently ran MiXCR on the PCR reads; one entry per CDR3 protein. The sample includes some 13,000 distinct CDR3 sequences, roughly 44% of them seen just once. The sample belongs to a study of vaccination and CD4 T cells after COVID-19. General study findings and limits: Within the convalescent patients, a median approximately 86% of the SARS-CoV-2-reactive clones were ones that appeared only post-vaccination.

As to treatment: approximately 9-day PBMC culture with coronavirus spike peptide pools or control peptides (ViraFEST assay). The receptor was isolated from a human donor who had recovered from COVID-19. The source material was CD4+ T cells from blood, cultured in vitro. The gene calls are TRBV6-5 and TRBJ2-6; 7 bases fit TRBD2. CDR3 amino acids: CASSYRGVSGANVLTF. The CDR3 nucleotides read TGTGCCAGCAGTTACCGGGGGGTGTCTGGGGCCAACGTCCTGACTTTC.